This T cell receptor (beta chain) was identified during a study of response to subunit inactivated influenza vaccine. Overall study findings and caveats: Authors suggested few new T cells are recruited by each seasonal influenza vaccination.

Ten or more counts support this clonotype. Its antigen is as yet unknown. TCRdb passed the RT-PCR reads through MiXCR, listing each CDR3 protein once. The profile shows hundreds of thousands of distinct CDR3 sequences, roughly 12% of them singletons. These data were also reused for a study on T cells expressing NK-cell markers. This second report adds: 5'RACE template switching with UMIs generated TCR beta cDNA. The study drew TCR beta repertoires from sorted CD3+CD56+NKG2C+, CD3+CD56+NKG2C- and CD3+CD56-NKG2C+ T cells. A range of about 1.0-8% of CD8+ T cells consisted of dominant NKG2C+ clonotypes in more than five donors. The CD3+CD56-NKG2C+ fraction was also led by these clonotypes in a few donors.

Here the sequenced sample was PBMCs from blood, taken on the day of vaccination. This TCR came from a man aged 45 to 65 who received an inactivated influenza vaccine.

CDR3 nucleotides: TGTGCCTGGAGTTTGGGATGGGGGAGTAATGAGCAGTTCTTC. Translating gives CAWSLGWGSNEQFF. The chain is built from TRBV30 and TRBJ2-1, with D perhaps given as TRBD1 or TRBD2 (5 bases each). The germline gives CDR1 GTSNPN, CDR2 SVGIG (reference sequence). CDR3 size: 14 residues. The V gene lost 2 bases and the J gene lost 7 bases, with 15 bases spanning the gap. The variable domain in full, completed from reference TRBV30 and TRBJ2-1, reads SQTIHQWPATLVQPVGSPLSLECTVEGTSNPNLYWYRQAAGRGLQLLFYSVGIGQISSEVPQNLSASRPQDRQFILSSKKLLLSDSGFYLCAWSLGWGSNEQFFGPGTRLTVL.